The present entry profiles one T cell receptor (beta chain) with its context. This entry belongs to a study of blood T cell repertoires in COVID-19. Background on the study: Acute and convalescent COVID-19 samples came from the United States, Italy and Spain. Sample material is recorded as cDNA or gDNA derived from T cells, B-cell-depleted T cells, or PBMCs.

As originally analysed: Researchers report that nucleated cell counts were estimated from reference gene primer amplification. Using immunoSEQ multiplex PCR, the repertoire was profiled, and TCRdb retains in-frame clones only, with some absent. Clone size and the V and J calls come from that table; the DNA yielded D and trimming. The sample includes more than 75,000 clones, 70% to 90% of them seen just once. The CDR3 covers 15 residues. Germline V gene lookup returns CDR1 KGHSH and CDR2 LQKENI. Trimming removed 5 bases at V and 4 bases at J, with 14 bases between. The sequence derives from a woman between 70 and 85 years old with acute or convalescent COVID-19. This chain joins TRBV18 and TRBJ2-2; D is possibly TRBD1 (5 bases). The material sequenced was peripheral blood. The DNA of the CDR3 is TGTGCCAGCTCATCCAGTCAGGGATTCACCGGGGAGCTGTTTTTT. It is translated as CASSSSQGFTGELFF.